This T cell receptor beta chain came from a study of blood T cell repertoires in COVID-19. Study at large: The United States, Italy and Spain provided the acute and convalescent COVID-19 samples. The cDNA or gDNA used as material had been derived from T cells, B-cell-depleted T cells, or PBMCs.

Study processing details: Using reference gene primer amplification, nucleated cell counts were estimated. Method: immunoSEQ multiplex PCR; TCRdb's copy keeps in-frame clones and lacks some. The V and J calls and clone size are taken from that table; D and trimming were inferred from the DNA. Altogether about 200,000 clones are present, around 84% being singletons, with the ten largest covering 15% to 20%. The receptor's source is a human donor in a cohort sampled during active COVID-19. The sample was peripheral blood.

In nucleotides, the CDR3 is TGTGCCAGCAGATGGCAGGGCGATGGCTACACCTTC. It translates to CASRWQGDGYTF. The gene calls are TRBV6-6 and TRBJ1-2; possible D gene TRBD1, 5 bases. Germline V gives CDR1 MNHNY, CDR2 SVGAGI (reference sequence). The length of the CDR3 is 12 residues. Deletions cut 6 bases from V and 6 bases from J, with 11 bases between.